This TCR beta chain was sequenced for a study of metastatic and nonmetastatic thyroid tumors. This CDR3 region has 14 residues. Germline V gene lookup returns CDR1 LGHDT and CDR2 YNNKEL (reference sequence). V was shortened by 3 bases and J by 4 bases, with 12 bases between the two germline ends. Original processing notes: The distant-metastasis classifier for papillary thyroid cancer was built from CDR3 differences across clinicopathological groups. MiXCR was used by TCRdb to re-call the PCR reads. The V and J calls shown here were made by TCRdb, not taken from the authors' results. The sample yields about 42,000 clones, about 12% seen once. Treatment of any kind had been given to no patient before thyroid surgery.

What was sequenced was blood. The chain combines TRBV3-1 with TRBJ2-5; D is undetermined. This TCR came from a male donor with papillary thyroid cancer or a benign thyroid nodule (not recorded which). Some clones in this sample may be carry-over from other donors' samples. CDR3 DNA: TGTGCCAGCAGCCAGAATAAGGGCGCAGAGACCCAGTACTTC. Translation: CASSQNKGAETQYF.